This TCR beta chain was sequenced in a study of blood T cell repertoires in COVID-19. Per germline, CDR1 SNHLY and CDR2 FYNNEI. The CDR3 length is 14 residues. Sequencing used immunoSEQ multiplex PCR; TCRdb keeps in-frame clones, though not all of them. This sample has roughly 200,000 clones, with around 84% found just once. Material for sequencing was peripheral blood. The rearrangement uses TRBV2 and TRBJ1-4; D ambiguous. This sequence was found in a man between 60 and 70 years old with acute or convalescent COVID-19. This chain's CDR3 is CAMSGDSRNEKLFF. CDR3 DNA sequence: TGTGCGATGTCGGGTGATTCCCGTAATGAAAAACTGTTTTTT.